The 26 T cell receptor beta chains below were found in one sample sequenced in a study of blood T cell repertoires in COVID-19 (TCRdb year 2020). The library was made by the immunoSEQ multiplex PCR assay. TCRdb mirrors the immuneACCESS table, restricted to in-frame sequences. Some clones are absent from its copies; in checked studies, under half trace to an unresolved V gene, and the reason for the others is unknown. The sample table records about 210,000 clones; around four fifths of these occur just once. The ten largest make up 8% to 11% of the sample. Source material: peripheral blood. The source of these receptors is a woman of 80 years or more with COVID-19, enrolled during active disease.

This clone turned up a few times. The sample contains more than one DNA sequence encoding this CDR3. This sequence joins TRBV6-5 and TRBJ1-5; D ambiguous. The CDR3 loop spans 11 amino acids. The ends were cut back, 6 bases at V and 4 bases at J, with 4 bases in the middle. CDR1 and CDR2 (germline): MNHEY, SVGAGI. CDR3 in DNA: TGTGCCAGCAGGCGAAATCAGCCCCAGCATTTT. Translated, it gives CASRRNQPQHF.

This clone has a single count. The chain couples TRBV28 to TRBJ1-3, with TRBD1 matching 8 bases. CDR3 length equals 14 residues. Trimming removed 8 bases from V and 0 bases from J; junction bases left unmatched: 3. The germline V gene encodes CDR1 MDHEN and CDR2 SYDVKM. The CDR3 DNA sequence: TGTGCCAGCGGGACAGGCCGCTCTGGAAACACCATATATTTT. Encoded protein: CASGTGRSGNTIYF. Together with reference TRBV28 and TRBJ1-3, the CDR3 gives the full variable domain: DVKVTQSSRYLVKRTGEKVFLECVQDMDHENMFWYRQDPGLGLRLIYFSYDVKMKEKGDIPEGYSVSREKKERFSLILESASTNQTSMYLCASGTGRSGNTIYFGEGSWLTVV.

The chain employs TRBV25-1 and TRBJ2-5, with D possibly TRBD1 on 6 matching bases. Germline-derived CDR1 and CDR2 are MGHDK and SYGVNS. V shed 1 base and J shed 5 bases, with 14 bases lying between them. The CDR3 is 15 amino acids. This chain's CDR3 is CASSESAGTLETQYF. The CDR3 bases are TGTGCCAGCAGTGAATCGGCCGGGACACTCGAGACCCAGTACTTC. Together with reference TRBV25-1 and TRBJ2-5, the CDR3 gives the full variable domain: EADIYQTPRYLVIGTGKKITLECSQTMGHDKMYWYQQDPGMELHLIHYSYGVNSTEKGDLSSESTVSRIRTEHFPLTLESARPSHTSQYLCASSESAGTLETQYFGPGTRLLVL.

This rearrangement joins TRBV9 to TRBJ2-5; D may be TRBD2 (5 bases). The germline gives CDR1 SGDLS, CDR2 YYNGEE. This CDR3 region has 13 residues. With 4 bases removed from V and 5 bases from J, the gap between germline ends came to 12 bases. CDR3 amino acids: CASSSGLGETQYF. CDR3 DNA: TGTGCCAGCAGCAGTGGACTGGGGGAGACCCAGTACTTC. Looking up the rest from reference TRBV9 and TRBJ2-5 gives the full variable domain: DSGVTQTPKHLITATGQRVTLRCSPRSGDLSVYWYQQSLDQGLQFLIQYYNGEERAKGNILERFSAQQFPDLHSELNLSSLELGDSALYFCASSSGLGETQYFGPGTRLLVL.

The CDR3: CASTPGDTGELFF. CDR3 in DNA: TGTGCCAGTACTCCGGGGGACACCGGGGAGCTGTTTTTT. The chain links TRBV24-1 to TRBJ2-2, with D possibly TRBD2 on 6 matching bases. Per the germline V gene, CDR1 is KGHDR and CDR2 is SFDVKD. V was cut by 11 bases and J by 3 bases, with 12 bases left in between. CDR3 size: 13 residues.

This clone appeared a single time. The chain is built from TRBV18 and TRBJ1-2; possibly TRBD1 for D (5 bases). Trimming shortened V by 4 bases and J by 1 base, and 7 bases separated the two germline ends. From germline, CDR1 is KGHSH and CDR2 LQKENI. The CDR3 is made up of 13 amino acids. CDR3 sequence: CASSQGLNYGYTF. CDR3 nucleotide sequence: TGTGCCAGCTCACAGGGACTTAACTATGGCTACACCTTC.

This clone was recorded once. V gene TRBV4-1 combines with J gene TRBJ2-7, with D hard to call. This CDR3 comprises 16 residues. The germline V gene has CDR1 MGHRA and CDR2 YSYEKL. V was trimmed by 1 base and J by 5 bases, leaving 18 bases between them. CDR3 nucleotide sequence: TGCGCCAGCAGCCAAGGTAGGAGAACACTCTACCACGAGCAGTACTTC. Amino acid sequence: CASSQGRRTLYHEQYF.

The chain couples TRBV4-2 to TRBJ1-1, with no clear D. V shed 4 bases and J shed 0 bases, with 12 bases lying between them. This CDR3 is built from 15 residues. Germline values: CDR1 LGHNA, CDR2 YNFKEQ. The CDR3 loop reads CASSPGAQMNTEAFF. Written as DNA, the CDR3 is TGTGCCAGCAGCCCTGGTGCACAGATGAACACTGAAGCTTTCTTT.

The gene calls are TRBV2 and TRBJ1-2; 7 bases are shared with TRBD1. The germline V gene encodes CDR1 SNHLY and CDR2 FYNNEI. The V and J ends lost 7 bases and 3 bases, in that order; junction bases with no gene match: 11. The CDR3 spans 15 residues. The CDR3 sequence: CASTTQQGRDYGYTF. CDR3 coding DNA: TGTGCCAGCACCACCCAACAGGGGCGGGACTATGGCTACACCTTC.

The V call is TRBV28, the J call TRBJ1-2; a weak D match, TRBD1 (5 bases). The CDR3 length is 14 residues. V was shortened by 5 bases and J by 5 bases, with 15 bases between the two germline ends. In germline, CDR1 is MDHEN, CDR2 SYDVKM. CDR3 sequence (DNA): TGTGCCAGCAGTCTCCACCGGGGGACTTATGGCTACACCTTC. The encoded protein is CASSLHRGTYGYTF.

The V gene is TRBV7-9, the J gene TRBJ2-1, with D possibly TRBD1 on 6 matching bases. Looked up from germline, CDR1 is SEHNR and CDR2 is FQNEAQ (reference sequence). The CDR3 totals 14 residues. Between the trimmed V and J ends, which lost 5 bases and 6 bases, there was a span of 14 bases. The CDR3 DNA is TGTGCCAGCAGCCGAGAAGGACAGTCCAATGAGCAGTTCTTC. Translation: CASSREGQSNEQFF.

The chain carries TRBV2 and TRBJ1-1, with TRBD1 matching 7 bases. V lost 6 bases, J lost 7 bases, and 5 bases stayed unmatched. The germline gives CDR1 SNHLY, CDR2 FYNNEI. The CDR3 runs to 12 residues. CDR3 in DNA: TGTGCCAGCAGCGACAGGGTGAGTGAAGCTTTCTTT. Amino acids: CASSDRVSEAFF.

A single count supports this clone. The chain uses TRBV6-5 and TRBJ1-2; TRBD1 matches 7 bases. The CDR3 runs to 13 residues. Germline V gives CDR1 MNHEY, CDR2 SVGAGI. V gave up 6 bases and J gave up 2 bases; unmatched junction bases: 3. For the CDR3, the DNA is TGTGCCAGCAGAGCAGGGGGGAACTATGGCTACACCTTC. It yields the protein CASRAGGNYGYTF.

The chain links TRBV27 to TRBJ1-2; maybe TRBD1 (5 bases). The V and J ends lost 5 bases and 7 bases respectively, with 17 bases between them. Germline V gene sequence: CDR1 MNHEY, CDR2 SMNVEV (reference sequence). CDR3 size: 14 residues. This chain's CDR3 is CASSPPGQGVGYTF. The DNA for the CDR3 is TGTGCCAGCAGTCCCCCCGGGCAGGGTGTTGGCTACACCTTC.

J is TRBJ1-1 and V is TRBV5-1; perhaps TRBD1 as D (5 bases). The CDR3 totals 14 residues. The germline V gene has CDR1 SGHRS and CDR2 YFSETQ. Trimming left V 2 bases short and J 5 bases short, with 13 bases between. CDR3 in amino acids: CASSLDTGGTEAFF. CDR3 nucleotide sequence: TGCGCCAGCAGCTTAGACACCGGGGGGACTGAAGCTTTCTTT.

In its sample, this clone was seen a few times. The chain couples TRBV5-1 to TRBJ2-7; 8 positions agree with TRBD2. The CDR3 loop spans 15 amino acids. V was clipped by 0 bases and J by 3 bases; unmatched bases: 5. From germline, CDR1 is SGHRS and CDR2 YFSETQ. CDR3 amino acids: CASSLESGGLYEQYF. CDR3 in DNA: TGCGCCAGCAGCTTGGAGTCGGGGGGGCTCTACGAGCAGTACTTC. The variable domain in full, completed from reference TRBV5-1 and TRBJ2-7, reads KAGVTQTPRYLIKTRGQQVTLSCSPISGHRSVSWYQQTPGQGLQFLFEYFSETQRNKGNFPGRFSGRQFSNSRSEMNVSTLELGDSALYLCASSLESGGLYEQYFGPGTRLTVT.

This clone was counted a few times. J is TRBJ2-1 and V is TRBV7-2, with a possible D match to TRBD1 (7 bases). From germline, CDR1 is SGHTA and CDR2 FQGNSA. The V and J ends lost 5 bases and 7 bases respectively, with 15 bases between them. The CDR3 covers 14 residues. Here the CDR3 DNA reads TGTGCCAGCAGCCTCGCCAGGGGGAGGAATGAGCAGTTCTTC. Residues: CASSLARGRNEQFF.

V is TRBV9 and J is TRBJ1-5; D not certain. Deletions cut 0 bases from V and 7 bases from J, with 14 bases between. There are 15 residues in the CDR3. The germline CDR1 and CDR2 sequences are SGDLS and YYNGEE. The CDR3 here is CASSVGPEVGQPQHF. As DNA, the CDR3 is TGTGCCAGCAGCGTAGGACCAGAGGTTGGCCAGCCCCAGCATTTT.

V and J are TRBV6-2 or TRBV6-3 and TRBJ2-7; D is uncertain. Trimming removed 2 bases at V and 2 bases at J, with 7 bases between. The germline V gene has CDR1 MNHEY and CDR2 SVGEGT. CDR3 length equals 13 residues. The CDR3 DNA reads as TGTGCCAGCAGTTACGGTCGGGCCTACGAGCAGTACTTC. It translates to CASSYGRAYEQYF.

The CDR3 sequence is CASSYNGVHGYTF. The DNA of the CDR3 is TGTGCCAGCAGTTACAACGGAGTTCATGGCTACACCTTC. The chain uses TRBV6-2 or TRBV6-3 and TRBJ1-2; D uncertain. Germline V CDR1 and CDR2: MNHEY, SVGEGT. The CDR3 has 13 residues. V was trimmed by 2 bases and J by 6 bases, leaving 10 bases between them.

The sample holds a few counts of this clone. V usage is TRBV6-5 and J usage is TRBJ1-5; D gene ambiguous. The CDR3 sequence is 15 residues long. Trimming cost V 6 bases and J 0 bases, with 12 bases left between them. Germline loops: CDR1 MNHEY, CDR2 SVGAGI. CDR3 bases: TGTGCCAGCAGGTCGGAGATCTATAGCAATCAGCCCCAGCATTTT. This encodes CASRSEIYSNQPQHF.

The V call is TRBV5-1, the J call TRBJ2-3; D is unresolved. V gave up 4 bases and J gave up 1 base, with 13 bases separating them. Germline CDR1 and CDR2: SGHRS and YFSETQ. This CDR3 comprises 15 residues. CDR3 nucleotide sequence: TGCGCCAGCAGCACTAACCCCGTTCGCACAGATACGCAGTATTTT. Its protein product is CASSTNPVRTDTQYF.

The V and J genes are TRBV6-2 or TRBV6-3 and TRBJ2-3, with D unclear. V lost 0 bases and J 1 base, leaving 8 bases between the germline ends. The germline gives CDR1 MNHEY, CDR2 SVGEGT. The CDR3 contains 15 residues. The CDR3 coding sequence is TGTGCCAGCAGTTACTCGGGCAAACGCACAGATACGCAGTATTTT. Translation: CASSYSGKRTDTQYF.

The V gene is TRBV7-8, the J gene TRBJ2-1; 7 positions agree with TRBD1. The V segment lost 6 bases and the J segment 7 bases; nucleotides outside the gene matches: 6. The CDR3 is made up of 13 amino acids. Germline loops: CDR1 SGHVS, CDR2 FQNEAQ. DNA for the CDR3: TGTGCCAGCAGTTCGGACAGGACGAATGAGCAGTTCTTC. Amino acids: CASSSDRTNEQFF.

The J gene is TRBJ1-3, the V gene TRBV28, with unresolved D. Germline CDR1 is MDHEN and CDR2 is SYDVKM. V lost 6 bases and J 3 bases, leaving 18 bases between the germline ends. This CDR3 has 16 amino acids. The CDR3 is CASRTALTDYGNTIYF. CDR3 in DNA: TGTGCCAGCAGGACGGCGTTGACGGACTATGGAAACACCATATATTTT.

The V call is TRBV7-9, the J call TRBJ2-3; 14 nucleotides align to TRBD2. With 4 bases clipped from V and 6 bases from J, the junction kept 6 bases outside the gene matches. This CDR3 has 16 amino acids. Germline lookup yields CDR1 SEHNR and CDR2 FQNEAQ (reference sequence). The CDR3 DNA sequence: TGTGCCAGCAGCTCAGGACTAGCGGGGGGCGGCGATACGCAGTATTTT. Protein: CASSSGLAGGGDTQYF.